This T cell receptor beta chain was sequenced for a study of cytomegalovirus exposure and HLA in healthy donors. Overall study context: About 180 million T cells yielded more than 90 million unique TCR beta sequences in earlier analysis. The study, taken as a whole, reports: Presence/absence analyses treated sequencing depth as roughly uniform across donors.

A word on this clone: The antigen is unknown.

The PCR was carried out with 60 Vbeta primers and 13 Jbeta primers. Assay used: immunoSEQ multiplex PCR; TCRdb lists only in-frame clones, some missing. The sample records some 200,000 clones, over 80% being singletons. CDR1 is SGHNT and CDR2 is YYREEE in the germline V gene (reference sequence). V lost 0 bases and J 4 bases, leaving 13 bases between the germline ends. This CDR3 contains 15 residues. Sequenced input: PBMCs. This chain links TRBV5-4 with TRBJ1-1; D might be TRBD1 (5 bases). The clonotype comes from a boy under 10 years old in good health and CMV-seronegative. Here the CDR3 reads CASSLVGAGGTEAFF. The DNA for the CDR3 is TGTGCCAGCAGCTTGGTAGGAGCCGGGGGCACTGAAGCTTTCTTT.